The clone carrying this TCR beta chain was recorded a few times. The antigen remains unidentified. Trimming pared 0 bases from V and 7 bases from J, leaving 16 bases between. Per the germline V gene, CDR1 is LNHDA and CDR2 is SQIVND (reference sequence). The length of the CDR3 is 16 residues. The sample originates from a study of T cell repertoires in cytomegalovirus infection. Overall study context: HLA-B-restricted CMV epitopes that are well studied, plus recently identified HLA-C-restricted ones, were used by the study. Public TCR beta signatures provided an indication of both CMV infection and a matching HLA type. Study-wide results and caveats: CMV-specific TCR beta clonotypes restricted by HLA-C dominated the ex vivo response. Totalled public TCR beta family frequency picked out people who carried CMV plus the relevant HLA.

Each CDR3 protein is one row after TCRdb ran MiXCR on the reads. The sample consists of about 890,000 distinct CDR3 sequences, around 29% of them appearing once. The material was cultured CD8+ T cells from PBMCs, obtained from culture after CMV antigen stimulation. This chain uses TRBV19 with TRBJ1-5; tentatively, D is TRBD1 (5 bases). This sequence was found in a human donor in good health (CMV status not recorded). Some clones in this sample may be carry-over from other donors' samples. The CDR3 DNA sequence: TGTGCCAGTAGTATAGAGTGGTCGCAGGGAGGACAGCCCCAGCATTTT. It yields the protein CASSIEWSQGGQPQHF.